This passage covers 28 T cell receptor beta chains from one sample sequenced in a study of shared clonotypes between healthy human individuals. Generated by immunoSEQ multiplex PCR, the TCRdb table keeps only in-frame clones and is missing some. The repertoire holds around 1.1 million clones, with around 78% as singletons. Sequences were obtained from memory CD4+ T cells from PBMCs. Subset given: CD45RA-negative fraction. Receptors originate from a man aged 18 to 30 in good health. Some clones in this sample may be carry-over from other donors' samples.

This rearrangement joins TRBV27 to TRBJ1-2; D unclear. From germline, CDR1 is MNHEY and CDR2 SMNVEV (reference sequence). The V end lost 0 bases, the J end lost 3 bases, and 11 bases lay between the germline ends. The CDR3 consists of 15 residues. CDR3 bases: TGTGCCAGCAGTTTATCAGGCCCGGTGGACTATGGCTACACCTTC. This translates into CASSLSGPVDYGYTF.

This clone has only one observation. The V and J genes are TRBV15 and TRBJ2-1, with D tentatively TRBD2 (6 bases). The CDR3 contains 16 residues. The germline V gene encodes CDR1 LNHNV and CDR2 YYDKDF (reference sequence). V lost 2 bases and J lost 0, with 11 bases in between. CDR3 sequence (DNA): TGTGCCACCAGCAGACCTCGTAGCGGCTCCTACAATGAGCAGTTCTTC. Translating it yields CATSRPRSGSYNEQFF.

The chain uses TRBV18 and TRBJ2-7, with D possibly being TRBD1 (5 bases). Germline V gene sequence: CDR1 KGHSH, CDR2 LQKENI. V gave up 6 bases and J gave up 6 bases, with 24 bases separating them. The CDR3 sequence is 16 residues long. The CDR3 sequence is CASSQGLSVFLGEQYF. The DNA of the CDR3 is TGTGCCAGCTCGCAGGGATTATCAGTCTTCCTAGGCGAGCAGTACTTC. Looking up the rest from reference TRBV18 and TRBJ2-7 gives the full variable domain: NAGVMQNPRHLVRRRGQEARLRCSPMKGHSHVYWYRQLPEEGLKFMVYLQKENIIDESGMPKERFSAEFPKEGPSILRIQQVVRGDSAAYFCASSQGLSVFLGEQYFGPGTRLTVT.

This clone came up once. This chain connects TRBV5-5 to TRBJ2-1, with D perhaps TRBD2 (5 bases). CDR1 is SGHKS, CDR2 YYEKEE, per germline (reference sequence). V lost 5 bases, J lost 4 bases, and 10 bases lay in between. This CDR3 has 13 amino acids. CDR3 protein: CASSLTTYNEQFF. CDR3 coding DNA: TGTGCCAGCAGTTTGACTACGTACAATGAGCAGTTCTTC.

Only one count was recorded for this clone. V is TRBV5-1 and J is TRBJ1-1; no clear D gene. Trimming shortened V by 0 bases and J by 4 bases, and 10 bases separated the two germline ends. This CDR3 has 14 residues. Germline V gene data show CDR1 as SGHRS and CDR2 as YFSETQ. CDR3 bases: TGCGCCAGCAGCTTGGATGGAATATTCACTGAAGCTTTCTTT. Translation gives CASSLDGIFTEAFF.

The V and J genes are TRBV7-2 and TRBJ2-1, with no clear D. In germline, CDR1 is SGHTA, CDR2 FQGNSA. The CDR3 is made up of 13 amino acids. Trimming removed 3 bases from V and 5 bases from J, with 8 bases in between. The CDR3 loop is CASSFSRNNEQFF. Here the CDR3 DNA reads TGTGCCAGCAGCTTTAGCAGGAACAATGAGCAGTTCTTC.

The rearrangement links TRBV28 to TRBJ2-5; 7 bases align to TRBD1. Germline CDR1 MDHEN, CDR2 SYDVKM. V was clipped by 2 bases and J by 3 bases; unmatched bases: 0. CDR3 length: 13 amino acids. In nucleotides, the CDR3 is TGTGCCAGCAGTTTACAGGGGGAAGAGACCCAGTACTTC. Its protein is CASSLQGEETQYF.

The rearrangement links TRBV7-3 to TRBJ2-7; perhaps TRBD2 as D (6 bases). Looked up from germline, CDR1 is SGHTA and CDR2 is FQGTGA. The CDR3 is made up of 15 amino acids. V lost 5 bases to trimming and J lost 5 bases, with 19 bases between them. DNA for the CDR3: TGTGCCAGCAGCCCCCGGGGTTTCGGGAGTAACGAGCAGTACTTC. Translating gives CASSPRGFGSNEQYF. The full variable domain, in which reference TRBV7-3 and TRBJ2-7 provide the parts outside the CDR3, is GAGVSQTPSNKVTEKGKYVELRCDPISGHTALYWYRQSLGQGPEFLIYFQGTGAADDSGLPNDRFFAVRPEGSVSTLKIQRTERGDSAVYLCASSPRGFGSNEQYFGPGTRLTVT.

The chain carries TRBV29-1 and TRBJ1-1; 8 bases match TRBD1. This CDR3 contains 12 residues. J lost 4 bases, V lost 6 bases, and 4 bases had no gene match. From germline, CDR1 is SQVTM and CDR2 ANQGSEA. This CDR3 is CSVDRERTEAFF. CDR3 in DNA: TGCAGCGTGGACAGGGAACGCACTGAAGCTTTCTTT.

The chain carries TRBV7-8 and TRBJ1-3, with D hard to call. Trimming removed 3 bases from V and 8 bases from J, with 17 bases in between. Germline V gene sequence: CDR1 SGHVS, CDR2 FQNEAQ. There are 15 residues in the CDR3. CDR3 in amino acids: CASSFIPDPSDTIYF. In nucleotides, the CDR3 is TGTGCCAGCAGCTTCATCCCGGACCCGTCGGACACCATATATTTT.

This clone was observed a few times. The V gene is TRBV14, the J gene TRBJ2-5; TRBD1 matches 10 bases. CDR1 and CDR2 (germline): SGHDN, FVKESK. With 0 bases clipped from V and 5 bases from J, the junction kept 3 bases outside the gene matches. This CDR3 region has 15 residues. The CDR3 reads CASSQETGGAETQYF. Written as DNA, the CDR3 is TGTGCCAGCAGCCAAGAGACAGGGGGCGCGGAGACCCAGTACTTC.

The V and J genes are TRBV5-1 and TRBJ2-3; 11 bases are a match to TRBD1. This CDR3 is built from 16 residues. The V gene end was trimmed by 4 bases and the J gene end by 1 base; junction bases not matched to a gene: 5. Germline-derived CDR1 and CDR2 are SGHRS and YFSETQ. The CDR3 sequence is CASSQDRGPGTDTQYF. The CDR3 DNA reads as TGCGCCAGCAGCCAGGACAGGGGGCCTGGCACAGATACGCAGTATTTT.

This clone was seen just once. Other DNA sequences within the sample encode an identical CDR3. This rearrangement joins TRBV5-1 to TRBJ2-7; 11 nucleotides agree with TRBD1. CDR3 length equals 15 residues. The germline gives CDR1 SGHRS, CDR2 YFSETQ. Unmatched junction bases numbered 3, after V lost 0 bases and J lost 4 bases. The chain's CDR3 is CASSLDGQGAYEQYF. The CDR3 bases are TGCGCCAGCAGCTTGGACGGACAGGGGGCTTACGAGCAGTACTTC.

This chain connects TRBV7-8 to TRBJ1-1; 8 nucleotides match TRBD1. J gave up 0 bases and V 6 bases, and 6 bases lay outside the gene matches. In germline, CDR1 is SGHVS, CDR2 FQNEAQ. CDR3 length: 15 amino acids. The DNA for the CDR3 is TGTGCCAGCAGTCCGGGACAGGATTTGAACACTGAAGCTTTCTTT. Protein: CASSPGQDLNTEAFF.

V is TRBV18 and J is TRBJ2-4; TRBD2 agrees at 7 bases. Germline V gene lookup returns CDR1 KGHSH and CDR2 LQKENI. The junction had 4 bases not matched to a gene; V was cut back by 3 bases and J by 2 bases. The CDR3 runs to 15 residues. CDR3 in amino acids: CASSPTGTTKNIQYF. The CDR3 DNA reads TGTGCCAGCTCACCGACCGGGACTACCAAAAACATTCAGTACTTC. Looking up the rest from reference TRBV18 and TRBJ2-4 gives the full variable domain: NAGVMQNPRHLVRRRGQEARLRCSPMKGHSHVYWYRQLPEEGLKFMVYLQKENIIDESGMPKERFSAEFPKEGPSILRIQQVVRGDSAAYFCASSPTGTTKNIQYFGAGTRLSVL.

This clone was seen once. The gene calls are TRBV6-6 and TRBJ2-7, with TRBD2 as a possible D gene (5 bases). CDR3 length: 14 residues. The germline CDR1 and CDR2 sequences are MNHNY and SVGAGI (reference sequence). The V and J ends lost 6 bases and 3 bases respectively, with 15 bases between them. The DNA of the CDR3 is TGTGCCAGCAGATTGACTATAATTGGCTACGAGCAGTACTTC. Translated: CASRLTIIGYEQYF.

This sequence joins TRBV6-5 and TRBJ2-5; TRBD2 might be the D (6 bases). CDR1 and CDR2 (germline): MNHEY, SVGAGI. CDR3 length equals 15 residues. Trimming removed 0 bases from V and 6 bases from J, with 14 bases in between. In DNA form, the CDR3 reads TGTGCCAGCAGTTACTCGACTTATAGCGGAAAGACCCAGTACTTC. It encodes CASSYSTYSGKTQYF.

This clone was counted only a few times. The gene calls are TRBV15 and TRBJ2-3; D might be TRBD2 (6 bases). The germline CDR1 and CDR2 sequences are LNHNV and YYDKDF (reference sequence). This CDR3 has 14 amino acids. V was pared by 1 base and J by 6 bases, with 11 bases between. For the CDR3, the DNA is TGTGCCACCAGCAGAGGGACCGGGACTGATACGCAGTATTTT. Translation: CATSRGTGTDTQYF. Full variable domain (missing parts from reference TRBV15 and TRBJ2-3): DAMVIQNPRYQVTQFGKPVTLSCSQTLNHNVMYWYQQKSSQAPKLLFHYYDKDFNNEADTPDNFQSRRPNTSFCFLDIRSPGLGDTAMYLCATSRGTGTDTQYFGPGTRLTVL.

V usage is TRBV28 and J usage is TRBJ2-7; 8 bases fit TRBD2. V lost 7 bases, J lost 0 bases, and 5 bases stayed unmatched. The CDR3 is 14 residues long. Germline V lookup: CDR1 MDHEN, CDR2 SYDVKM. CDR3 region: CASTSGPISYEQYF. The CDR3 DNA is TGTGCCAGCACTAGCGGGCCGATCTCCTACGAGCAGTACTTC. Looking up the rest from reference TRBV28 and TRBJ2-7 gives the full variable domain: DVKVTQSSRYLVKRTGEKVFLECVQDMDHENMFWYRQDPGLGLRLIYFSYDVKMKEKGDIPEGYSVSREKKERFSLILESASTNQTSMYLCASTSGPISYEQYFGPGTRLTVT.

To note about this clone: This same CDR3 is encoded by further DNA sequences in the sample. This rearrangement joins TRBV7-9 to TRBJ2-7; no clear D gene. The CDR3 covers 12 residues. The ends were cut back, 5 bases at V and 3 bases at J, with 8 bases in the middle. Germline V gene data show CDR1 as SEHNR and CDR2 as FQNEAQ (reference sequence). CDR3 region: CASSPRGYEQYF. CDR3 bases: TGTGCCAGCAGCCCGAGAGGCTACGAGCAGTACTTC.

The chain has TRBV4-3 and TRBJ2-3; D is perhaps TRBD1 or TRBD2 (5 bases each). The CDR3 is 15 amino acids. Germline V CDR1 and CDR2: LGHNA, YSLEER. The ends were cut back, 0 bases at V and 1 base at J, with 8 bases in the middle. CDR3 in DNA: TGCGCCAGCAGCCAAGAAGGGACGGGCACAGATACGCAGTATTTT. Translating gives CASSQEGTGTDTQYF.

This chain joins TRBV6-1 and TRBJ2-7, with 7 bases aligning to TRBD1. Germline CDR1 is MNHNS and CDR2 is SASEGT. The CDR3 runs to 14 residues. The ends lost 6 bases at V and 5 bases at J; junction bases unmatched: 10. DNA of the CDR3: TGTGCCAGCAGCGAACCACGGACAGGTGACGAGCAGTACTTC. This codes for CASSEPRTGDEQYF.

This rearrangement joins TRBV28 to TRBJ1-1, with D perhaps TRBD1 (5 bases). The germline CDR1 and CDR2 sequences are MDHEN and SYDVKM. The CDR3 totals 12 residues. V lost 2 bases, J lost 8 bases, and 9 bases lay in between. The chain's CDR3 is CASSLGGYEAFF. In nucleotides, the CDR3 is TGTGCCAGCAGTTTAGGGGGATACGAAGCTTTCTTT.

This clone has only a few counts. This chain connects TRBV18 to TRBJ2-7; D is ambiguous. V lost 3 bases and J 2 bases, leaving 11 bases between the germline ends. This CDR3 is 14 amino acids long. Per germline, CDR1 KGHSH and CDR2 LQKENI. In nucleotides, the CDR3 is TGTGCCAGCTCACCGGGGTTGTTTCCCTACGAGCAGTACTTC. Translating it yields CASSPGLFPYEQYF.

A word on this clone: This likely stems from a read error, as it lies one base from a far larger clone. V usage is TRBV28 and J usage is TRBJ1-2; D not resolved. CDR1 and CDR2 (germline): MDHEN, SYDVKM. Trimming shortened V by 8 bases and J by 4 bases, and 8 bases separated the two germline ends. The CDR3 is 11 residues long. In nucleotides, the CDR3 is TGTGCCAGCGGAGACATCTATGGCTACACCTTC. Protein product: CASGDIYGYTF.

J is TRBJ2-1 and V is TRBV6-5, with 12 nucleotides matching TRBD2. Trimming took 6 bases from V and 6 from J; bases not matched to a gene: 3. The CDR3 totals 14 residues. The V gene's germline CDR1 is MNHEY and CDR2 SVGAGI. Here the CDR3 DNA reads TGTGCCAGCAGACGGACTAGCGGGGTCAATGAGCAGTTCTTC. Amino acids: CASRRTSGVNEQFF.

This sequence joins TRBV5-1 and TRBJ1-2; 8 positions match TRBD1. Looked up from germline, CDR1 is SGHRS and CDR2 is YFSETQ. J lost 4 bases, V lost 5 bases, and 7 bases had no gene match. The CDR3 has 14 residues. For the CDR3, the DNA is TGCGCCAGCAGTAACGGACAGGGCGCCTATGGCTACACCTTC. It specifies CASSNGQGAYGYTF.

As concerns this clone: In the same sample, other DNA sequences code for this CDR3. The V gene is TRBV5-5, the J gene TRBJ1-5; maybe TRBD1 (6 bases). Germline V CDR1 and CDR2: SGHKS, YYEKEE (reference sequence). With 3 bases removed from V and 3 bases from J, the gap between germline ends came to 10 bases. The CDR3 runs 14 residues. Written as DNA, the CDR3 is TGTGCCAGCAGCTCCGGGACAATCAATCAGCCCCAGCATTTT. Encoded protein: CASSSGTINQPQHF.